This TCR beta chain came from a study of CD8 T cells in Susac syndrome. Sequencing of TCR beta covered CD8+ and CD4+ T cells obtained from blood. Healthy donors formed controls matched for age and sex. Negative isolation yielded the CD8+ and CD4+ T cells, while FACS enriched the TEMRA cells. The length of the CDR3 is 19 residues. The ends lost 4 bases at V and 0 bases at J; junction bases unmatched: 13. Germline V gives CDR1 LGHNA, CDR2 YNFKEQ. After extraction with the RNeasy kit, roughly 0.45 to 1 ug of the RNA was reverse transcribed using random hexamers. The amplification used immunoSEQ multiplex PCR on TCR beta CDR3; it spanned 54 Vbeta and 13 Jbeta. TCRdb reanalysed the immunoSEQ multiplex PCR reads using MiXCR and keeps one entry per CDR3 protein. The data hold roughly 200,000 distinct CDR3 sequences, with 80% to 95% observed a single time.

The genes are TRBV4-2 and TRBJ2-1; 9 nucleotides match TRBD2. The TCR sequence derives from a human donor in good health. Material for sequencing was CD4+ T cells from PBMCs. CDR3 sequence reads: CASSPASGEPLRSYNEQFF. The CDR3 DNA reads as TGTGCCAGCAGCCCCGCTAGCGGGGAGCCTCTCCGCTCCTACAATGAGCAGTTCTTC.